These 32 T cell receptor beta chains came from one sample sequenced in a study of OX40 agonist ivuxolimab in advanced cancers. Repertoires were generated with immunoSEQ multiplex PCR, while TCRdb's copy carries only in-frame clones and drops some. In the table there are tens of thousands of clones, around 90% of which are singletons. The sequencing used CD4+ or CD8+ T cells sorted from blood, collected in a trial of the OX40 agonist ivuxolimab. The receptors shown here come from an adult with an advanced solid tumor such as melanoma, head and neck, liver or kidney cancer.

V usage is TRBV19 and J usage is TRBJ1-5, with 8 nucleotides matching TRBD1. There are 13 residues in the CDR3. J gave up 4 bases and V 6 bases, and 2 bases lay outside the gene matches. Germline CDR1 reads LNHDA; CDR2 reads SQIVND (reference sequence). CDR3 nucleotide sequence: TGTGCCAGTAGCCGGGACAGGAATCAGCCCCAGCATTTT. Its protein product is CASSRDRNQPQHF.

This chain connects TRBV5-1 to TRBJ2-5; 10 bases line up with TRBD1. The J call may be mistaken, given a closer DNA end match to TRBJ2-7. Germline assignment: CDR1 SGHRS and CDR2 YFSETQ. The CDR3 extends over 15 amino acids. The CDR3 here is CASSPGGTGAYEQYF. CDR3 in DNA: TGCGCCAGCTCCCCTGGGGGGACAGGGGCCTACGAGCAGTACTTC.

This clone appeared a single time. V gene TRBV6-1 combines with J gene TRBJ1-4, with D hard to call. V lost 2 bases and J 7 bases, leaving 11 bases between the germline ends. Germline loops: CDR1 MNHNS, CDR2 SASEGT. This CDR3 spans 14 amino acids. The CDR3 region has the DNA TGTGCCAGCAGTGAATGGGGTTCGGGTGAAAAACTGTTTTTT. Translating gives CASSEWGSGEKLFF.

This clone was observed a single time. The gene calls are TRBV7-2 and TRBJ2-1, with D maybe TRBD2 (6 bases). From germline, CDR1 is SGHTA and CDR2 FQGNSA. V lost 4 bases and J lost 13, with 17 bases in between. This CDR3 spans 13 amino acids. The CDR3 loop reads CASSWHGTPEQFF. For the CDR3, the DNA is TGTGCCAGCAGCTGGCATGGGACTCCGGAACAGTTCTTC.

This clone was picked up a small number of times. The CDR3 DNA reads as TGTGCCAGCAGTCCTTATAGCAATCAGCCCCAGCATTTT. It yields the protein CASSPYSNQPQHF. This sequence joins TRBV2 and TRBJ1-5; D gene ambiguous. CDR1 and CDR2 from the germline V gene are SNHLY and FYNNEI. The CDR3 sequence is 13 residues long. V dropped 5 bases and J dropped 0 bases, with 5 bases sitting between them.

This rearrangement joins TRBV2 to TRBJ1-2, with 8 bases lining up with TRBD1. J lost 5 bases, V lost 8 bases, and 10 bases had no gene match. This CDR3 is built from 14 residues. Germline CDR1 reads SNHLY; CDR2 reads FYNNEI. CDR3 DNA sequence: TGTGCCAGCGGACAGGGAGGGAAATCTTATGGCTACACCTTC. Translation: CASGQGGKSYGYTF.

The chain employs TRBV7-9 and TRBJ1-4, with 10 bases aligning to TRBD1. In germline, CDR1 is SEHNR, CDR2 FQNEAQ (reference sequence). CDR3 size: 15 residues. After removal of 5 bases from V and 8 bases from J, the junction contained 8 bases not matched to a gene. The CDR3 loop reads CASSTDRDRGEKLFF. In nucleotides, the CDR3 is TGTGCCAGCAGCACAGACCGGGACAGGGGCGAAAAACTGTTTTTT. Full variable domain (outside the CDR3, taken from reference TRBV7-9 and TRBJ1-4): DTGVSQNPRHKITKRGQNVTFRCDPISEHNRLYWYRQTLGQGPEFLTYFQNEAQLEKSRLLSDRFSAERPKGSFSTLEIQRTEQGDSAMYLCASSTDRDRGEKLFFGSGTQLSVL.

This clone showed up just a few times. The chain employs TRBV7-3 and TRBJ2-3; the match to TRBD2 covers 11 bases. CDR3 length: 18 amino acids. Germline V CDR1 and CDR2: SGHTA, FQGTGA. V trimming: 0 bases; J trimming: 2 bases; junction bases outside the gene matches: 7. CDR3 bases: TGTGCCAGCAGCTTAACGGGGGCTAGCGGGAGGATCACAGATACGCAGTATTTT. This gives the protein CASSLTGASGRITDTQYF. Full variable domain (missing parts from reference TRBV7-3 and TRBJ2-3): GAGVSQTPSNKVTEKGKYVELRCDPISGHTALYWYRQSLGQGPEFLIYFQGTGAADDSGLPNDRFFAVRPEGSVSTLKIQRTERGDSAVYLCASSLTGASGRITDTQYFGPGTRLTVL.

The gene calls are TRBV6-5 and TRBJ1-1, with no clear D. The V end was cut by 7 bases, the J end by 1 base, with 7 bases between. The CDR3 consists of 12 residues. Germline V gene lookup returns CDR1 MNHEY and CDR2 SVGAGI. The CDR3 sequence: CASKDGNTEAFF. The CDR3 region has the DNA TGTGCCAGCAAAGACGGGAACACTGAAGCTTTCTTT.

By sample fraction, this clone is medium-sized. The chain couples TRBV28 to TRBJ2-6; D remains ambiguous. In germline, CDR1 is MDHEN, CDR2 SYDVKM. V was cut by 3 bases and J by 2 bases, with 5 bases left in between. CDR3 size: 14 residues. The CDR3, as DNA: TGTGCCAGCAGTTTCGGTCCTGGGGCCAACGTCCTGACTTTC. Its translation: CASSFGPGANVLTF.

V and J are TRBV18 and TRBJ2-7; 7 bases fit TRBD2. The CDR3 spans 15 residues. V was pared by 3 bases and J by 4 bases, with 9 bases of the junction left unmatched. CDR1 is KGHSH and CDR2 is LQKENI in the germline V gene. In DNA form, the CDR3 reads TGTGCCAGCTCACCCCCTGGGAGGGGCGGATACGAGCAGTACTTC. This sequence encodes CASSPPGRGGYEQYF. The full variable domain, completed using reference TRBV18 and TRBJ2-7, is NAGVMQNPRHLVRRRGQEARLRCSPMKGHSHVYWYRQLPEEGLKFMVYLQKENIIDESGMPKERFSAEFPKEGPSILRIQQVVRGDSAAYFCASSPPGRGGYEQYFGPGTRLTVT.

The rearrangement joins TRBV6-6 to TRBJ2-1; 12 nucleotides line up with TRBD2. This CDR3 contains 15 residues. CDR1 and CDR2 (germline): MNHNY, SVGAGI (reference sequence). Unmatched junction bases numbered 3, after V lost 4 bases and J lost 5 bases. The CDR3 DNA is TGTGCCAGCAGTTGGCCTAGCGGGGGGGACAATGAGCAGTTCTTC. It is translated as CASSWPSGGDNEQFF.

The V gene is TRBV7-9, the J gene TRBJ1-4; D is undetermined. The CDR3 extends over 11 amino acids. Per the germline V gene, CDR1 is SEHNR and CDR2 is FQNEAQ (reference sequence). V shed 5 bases and J shed 8 bases, with 6 bases lying between them. DNA for the CDR3: TGTGCCAGCAGCCGAGAGGAAAAACTGTTTTTT. Its translation: CASSREEKLFF.

The rearrangement joins TRBV5-6 to TRBJ2-3; no clear D gene. The germline V and J ends were trimmed by 0 bases and 4 bases, with 3 bases remaining between them. CDR3 length equals 12 residues. CDR1 SGHDT and CDR2 YYEEEE come from the germline V gene. The chain's CDR3 is CASSLDSDTQYF. CDR3 DNA sequence: TGTGCCAGCAGCTTGGATTCAGATACGCAGTATTTT.

The chain couples TRBV5-6 to TRBJ1-1; 9 bases are a match to TRBD1. The length of the CDR3 is 13 residues. Germline V gene sequence: CDR1 SGHDT, CDR2 YYEEEE. Trimming took 4 bases from V and 7 from J; bases not matched to a gene: 5. This CDR3 is CASSAGQGDEAFF. The DNA for the CDR3 is TGTGCCAGCAGCGCGGGACAGGGAGATGAAGCTTTCTTT.

The chain recombines TRBV10-3 with TRBJ2-1, with TRBD1 matching over 7 bases. The CDR3 extends over 14 amino acids. From germline, CDR1 is ENHRY and CDR2 SYGVKD. With 7 bases clipped from V and 3 bases from J, the junction kept 6 bases outside the gene matches. This CDR3 reads CAIKEGANYNEQFF. Written as DNA, the CDR3 is TGTGCCATCAAAGAGGGGGCTAACTACAATGAGCAGTTCTTC.

The rearrangement joins TRBV12-5 to TRBJ2-3, with no clear D. V was trimmed by 1 base and J by 2 bases, leaving 4 bases between them. The CDR3 spans 13 residues. Germline values: CDR1 LGHNT, CDR2 FRNRAP. CDR3 protein: CASGLGSTDTQYF. The CDR3 DNA follows: TGTGCTAGTGGTTTGGGTTCCACAGATACGCAGTATTTT.

V is TRBV28 and J is TRBJ2-3; TRBD1 agrees at 7 bases. V lost 2 bases to trimming and J lost 2 bases; unmatched junction nucleotides: 4. From germline, CDR1 is MDHEN and CDR2 SYDVKM. The CDR3 is 15 residues long. The CDR3 sequence: CASSLRGGFTDTQYF. Written as DNA, the CDR3 is TGTGCCAGCAGTTTAAGAGGGGGCTTCACAGATACGCAGTATTTT.

This clone occurred once. The J gene is TRBJ1-3, the V gene TRBV6-1, with 7 nucleotides matching TRBD1. V gave up 6 bases and J gave up 0 bases; unmatched junction bases: 11. The CDR3 is 17 residues long. The germline V gene has CDR1 MNHNS and CDR2 SASEGT. The CDR3 sequence: CASSESGTADSGNTIYF. Written as DNA, the CDR3 is TGTGCCAGCAGCGAAAGTGGGACAGCCGACTCTGGAAACACCATATATTTT.

V is TRBV27 and J is TRBJ2-1; 9 bases match TRBD1. The CDR3 loop spans 16 amino acids. Germline loops: CDR1 MNHEY, CDR2 SMNVEV (reference sequence). Trimming cost V 4 bases and J 3 bases; bases outside gene matches: 7. The CDR3 nucleotides are TGTGCCAGCAGTTCCACCGGGACAGGGATCTACAATGAGCAGTTCTTC. Translating it yields CASSSTGTGIYNEQFF.

The chain recombines TRBV18 with TRBJ2-7, with a weak D call TRBD1 (5 bases). Germline V lookup: CDR1 KGHSH, CDR2 LQKENI. Trimming took off 4 bases at V and 1 base at J, with 8 bases between the two ends. This CDR3 is built from 13 residues. For the CDR3, the DNA is TGTGCCAGCTCACTTGACAGATCCTACGAGCAGTACTTC. Its translation is CASSLDRSYEQYF.

The V gene is TRBV28, the J gene TRBJ1-1; no firm D call. Looked up from germline, CDR1 is MDHEN and CDR2 is SYDVKM. Trimming cost V 3 bases and J 9 bases, with 8 bases left between them. The CDR3 extends over 11 amino acids. This CDR3 reads CASSFSGQAFF. Here the CDR3 DNA reads TGTGCCAGCAGTTTCAGTGGACAAGCTTTCTTT.

The rearrangement links TRBV27 to TRBJ2-3, with no clear D. CDR1 and CDR2 (germline): MNHEY, SMNVEV (reference sequence). The CDR3 totals 15 residues. The V gene lost 6 bases and the J gene lost 2 bases, with 15 bases spanning the gap. CDR3: CASSSWRSYTDTQYF. DNA for the CDR3: TGTGCCAGCAGCTCTTGGCGGAGTTACACAGATACGCAGTATTTT.

V and J are TRBV4-2 and TRBJ1-2; TRBD1 aligns across 9 bases. Per germline, CDR1 LGHNA and CDR2 YNFKEQ. The junction had 1 base not matched to a gene; V was cut back by 3 bases and J by 5 bases. This CDR3 is built from 13 residues. CDR3 in DNA: TGTGCCAGCAGCCATGGACAGGGGTATGGCTACACCTTC. It specifies CASSHGQGYGYTF.

The chain carries TRBV6-5 and TRBJ1-5; D perhaps matches TRBD1 (6 bases). With 5 bases removed from V and 2 bases from J, the gap between germline ends came to 7 bases. The CDR3 runs to 13 residues. Germline CDR1 reads MNHEY; CDR2 reads SVGAGI. The CDR3 DNA is TGTGCCAGCAGTCGACAGGGCAATCAGCCCCAGCATTTT. Translated: CASSRQGNQPQHF.

The gene calls are TRBV5-1 and TRBJ2-2; no clear D gene. The V end lost 0 bases, the J end lost 6 bases, and 15 bases lay between the germline ends. The CDR3 is 16 amino acids. Germline V gives CDR1 SGHRS, CDR2 YFSETQ. CDR3 in amino acids: CASSLGGFSSAGELFF. Written as DNA, the CDR3 is TGCGCCAGCAGCTTGGGGGGATTCTCGAGCGCCGGGGAGCTGTTTTTT.

The rearrangement links TRBV7-8 to TRBJ2-1; 11 nucleotides align to TRBD2. V was pared by 5 bases and J by 6 bases, with 12 bases of the junction left unmatched. Germline loops: CDR1 SGHVS, CDR2 FQNEAQ. The CDR3 extends over 17 amino acids. CDR3 protein: CASSPGTSGSLSNEQFF. The CDR3 DNA sequence: TGTGCCAGCAGCCCCGGGACTAGCGGATCCTTGAGCAATGAGCAGTTCTTC.

V and J are TRBV30 and TRBJ2-7; TRBD2 agrees at 11 bases. CDR1 is GTSNPN and CDR2 is SVGIG in the germline V gene (reference sequence). V lost 0 bases to trimming and J lost 5 bases; unmatched junction nucleotides: 6. The CDR3 contains 15 residues. CDR3 sequence: CAWSVHGLAGHEQYF. The CDR3 coding sequence is TGTGCCTGGAGTGTACACGGACTAGCGGGCCACGAGCAGTACTTC. Full variable domain (remainder filled in from reference TRBV30 and TRBJ2-7): SQTIHQWPATLVQPVGSPLSLECTVEGTSNPNLYWYRQAAGRGLQLLFYSVGIGQISSEVPQNLSASRPQDRQFILSSKKLLLSDSGFYLCAWSVHGLAGHEQYFGPGTRLTVT.

J is TRBJ1-2 and V is TRBV10-2; D might be TRBD1 (6 bases). The germline gives CDR1 WSHSY, CDR2 SAAADI. The CDR3 is 16 amino acids. Trimming stripped 3 bases from V and 0 bases from J, with 14 bases between. For the CDR3, the DNA is TGCGCCAGCAGTGATGTTGGGGCAGGGGCTAACTATGGCTACACCTTC. It encodes CASSDVGAGANYGYTF.

This clone was detected once. The chain has TRBV5-1 and TRBJ1-2; 8 bases are shared with TRBD1. Germline lookup yields CDR1 SGHRS and CDR2 YFSETQ. The ends lost 0 bases at V and 2 bases at J; junction bases unmatched: 0. The CDR3 covers 14 residues. The CDR3 nucleotides are TGCGCCAGCAGCTTGGGGACAGGGAACTATGGCTACACCTTC. Amino acid sequence: CASSLGTGNYGYTF. The entire variable domain, with the rest obtained from reference TRBV5-1 and TRBJ1-2, is as follows: KAGVTQTPRYLIKTRGQQVTLSCSPISGHRSVSWYQQTPGQGLQFLFEYFSETQRNKGNFPGRFSGRQFSNSRSEMNVSTLELGDSALYLCASSLGTGNYGYTFGSGTRLTVV.

The J gene is TRBJ2-1, the V gene TRBV5-1; 9 bases map to TRBD2. Germline V gene lookup returns CDR1 SGHRS and CDR2 YFSETQ. The V gene end was trimmed by 7 bases and the J gene end by 3 bases; junction bases not matched to a gene: 2. The CDR3 runs to 13 residues. CDR3 sequence: CASRLADYNEQFF. DNA of the CDR3: TGCGCCAGCCGACTAGCGGACTACAATGAGCAGTTCTTC.

The rearrangement joins TRBV27 to TRBJ2-2; weak D call: TRBD2 (6 bases). With 8 bases removed from V and 3 bases from J, the gap between germline ends came to 10 bases. This CDR3 spans 13 amino acids. CDR1 and CDR2 (germline): MNHEY, SMNVEV (reference sequence). The CDR3 DNA sequence: TGTGCCAGCTATACGGGGGACACCGGGGAGCTGTTTTTT. This sequence encodes CASYTGDTGELFF.